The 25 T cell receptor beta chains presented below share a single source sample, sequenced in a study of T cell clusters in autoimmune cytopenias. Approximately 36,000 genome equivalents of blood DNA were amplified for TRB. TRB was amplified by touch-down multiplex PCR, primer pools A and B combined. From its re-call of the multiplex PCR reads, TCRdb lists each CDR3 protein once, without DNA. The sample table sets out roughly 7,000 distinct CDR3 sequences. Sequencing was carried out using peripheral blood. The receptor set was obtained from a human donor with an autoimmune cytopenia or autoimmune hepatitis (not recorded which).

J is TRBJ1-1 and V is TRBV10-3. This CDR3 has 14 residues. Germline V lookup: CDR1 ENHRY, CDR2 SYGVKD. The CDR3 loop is CAIRETATGTEAFF.

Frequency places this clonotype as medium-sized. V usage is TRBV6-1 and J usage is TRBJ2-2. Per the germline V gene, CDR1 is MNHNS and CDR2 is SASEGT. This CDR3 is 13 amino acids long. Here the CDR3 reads CASSAEFTGELFF.

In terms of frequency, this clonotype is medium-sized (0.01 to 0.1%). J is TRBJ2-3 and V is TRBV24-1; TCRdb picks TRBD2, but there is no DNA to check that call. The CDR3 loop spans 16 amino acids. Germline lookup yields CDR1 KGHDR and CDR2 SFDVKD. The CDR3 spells CATSDPRAEHTDTQYF.

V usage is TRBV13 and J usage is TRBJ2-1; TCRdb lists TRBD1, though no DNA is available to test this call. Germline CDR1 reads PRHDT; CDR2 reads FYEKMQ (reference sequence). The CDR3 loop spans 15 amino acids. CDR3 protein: CASSYTPGRGNEQFF. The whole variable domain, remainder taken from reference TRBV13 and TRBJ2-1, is AAGVIQSPRHLIKEKRETATLKCYPIPRHDTVYWYQQGPGQDPQFLISFYEKMQSDKGSIPDRFSAQQFSDYHSELNMSSLELGDSALYFCASSYTPGRGNEQFFGPGTRLTVL.

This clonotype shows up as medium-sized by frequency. This CDR3 reads CASSNESSYGYTF. This chain connects TRBV12-3 or TRBV12-4 to TRBJ1-2. This CDR3 contains 13 residues.

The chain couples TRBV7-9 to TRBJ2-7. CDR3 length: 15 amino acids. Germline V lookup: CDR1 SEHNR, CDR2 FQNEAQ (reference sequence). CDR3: CASSSTTMSSYEQYF. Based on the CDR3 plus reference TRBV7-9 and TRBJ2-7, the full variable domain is DTGVSQNPRHKITKRGQNVTFRCDPISEHNRLYWYRQTLGQGPEFLTYFQNEAQLEKSRLLSDRFSAERPKGSFSTLEIQRTEQGDSAMYLCASSSTTMSSYEQYFGPGTRLTVT.

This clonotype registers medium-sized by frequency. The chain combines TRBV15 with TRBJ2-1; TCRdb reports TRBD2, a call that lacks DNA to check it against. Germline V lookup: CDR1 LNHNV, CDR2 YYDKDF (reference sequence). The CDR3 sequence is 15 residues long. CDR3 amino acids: CATSRGLAGDNEQFF. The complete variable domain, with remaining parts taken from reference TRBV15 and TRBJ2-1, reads DAMVIQNPRYQVTQFGKPVTLSCSQTLNHNVMYWYQQKSSQAPKLLFHYYDKDFNNEADTPDNFQSRRPNTSFCFLDIRSPGLGDTAMYLCATSRGLAGDNEQFFGPGTRLTVL.

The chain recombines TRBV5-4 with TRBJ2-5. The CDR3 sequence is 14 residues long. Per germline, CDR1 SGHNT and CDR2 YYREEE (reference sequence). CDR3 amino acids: CASRLGVHGETQYF. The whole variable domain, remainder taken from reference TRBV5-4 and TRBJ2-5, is ETGVTQSPTHLIKTRGQQVTLRCSSQSGHNTVSWYQQALGQGPQFIFQYYREEENGRGNFPPRFSGLQFPNYSSELNVNALELDDSALYLCASRLGVHGETQYFGPGTRLLVL.

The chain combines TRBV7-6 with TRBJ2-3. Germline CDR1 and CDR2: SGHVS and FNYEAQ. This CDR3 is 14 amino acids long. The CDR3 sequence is CASSLGQNSNTQYF. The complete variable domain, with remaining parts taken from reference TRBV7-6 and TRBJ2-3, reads GAGVSQSPRYKVTKRGQDVALRCDPISGHVSLYWYRQALGQGPEFLTYFNYEAQQDKSGLPNDRFSAERPEGSISTLTIQRTEQRDSAMYRCASSLGQNSNTQYFGPGTRLTVL.

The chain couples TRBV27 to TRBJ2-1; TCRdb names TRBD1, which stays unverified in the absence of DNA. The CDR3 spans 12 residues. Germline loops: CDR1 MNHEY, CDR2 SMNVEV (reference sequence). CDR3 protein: CASSYGATPQFF.

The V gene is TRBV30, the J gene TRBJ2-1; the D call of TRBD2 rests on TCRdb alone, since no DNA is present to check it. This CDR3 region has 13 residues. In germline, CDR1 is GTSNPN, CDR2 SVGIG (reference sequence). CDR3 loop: CASSFGGPDEQFF. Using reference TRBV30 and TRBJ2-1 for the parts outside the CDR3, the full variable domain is SQTIHQWPATLVQPVGSPLSLECTVEGTSNPNLYWYRQAAGRGLQLLFYSVGIGQISSEVPQNLSASRPQDRQFILSSKKLLLSDSGFYLCASSFGGPDEQFFGPGTRLTVL.

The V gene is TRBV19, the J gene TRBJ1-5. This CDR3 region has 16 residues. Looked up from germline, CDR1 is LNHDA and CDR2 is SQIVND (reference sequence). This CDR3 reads CASSIVEARGNQPQHF.

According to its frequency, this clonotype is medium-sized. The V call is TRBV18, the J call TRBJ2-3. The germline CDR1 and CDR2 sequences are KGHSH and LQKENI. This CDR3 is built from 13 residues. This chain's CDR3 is CASSPPLTDTQYF.

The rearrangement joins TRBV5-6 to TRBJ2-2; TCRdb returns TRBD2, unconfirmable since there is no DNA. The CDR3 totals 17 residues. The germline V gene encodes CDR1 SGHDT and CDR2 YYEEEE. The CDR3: CASSPVGREGLGGELFF.

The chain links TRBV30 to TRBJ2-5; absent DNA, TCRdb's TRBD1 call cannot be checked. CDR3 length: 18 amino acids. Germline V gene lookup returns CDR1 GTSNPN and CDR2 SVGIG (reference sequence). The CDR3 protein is CAWSLRARGIYPPETQYF. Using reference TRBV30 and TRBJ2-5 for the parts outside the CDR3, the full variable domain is SQTIHQWPATLVQPVGSPLSLECTVEGTSNPNLYWYRQAAGRGLQLLFYSVGIGQISSEVPQNLSASRPQDRQFILSSKKLLLSDSGFYLCAWSLRARGIYPPETQYFGPGTRLLVL.

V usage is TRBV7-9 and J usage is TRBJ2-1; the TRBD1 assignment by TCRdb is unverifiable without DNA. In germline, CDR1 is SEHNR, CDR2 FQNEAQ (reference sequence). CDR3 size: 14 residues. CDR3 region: CASLVGPGYNEQFF.

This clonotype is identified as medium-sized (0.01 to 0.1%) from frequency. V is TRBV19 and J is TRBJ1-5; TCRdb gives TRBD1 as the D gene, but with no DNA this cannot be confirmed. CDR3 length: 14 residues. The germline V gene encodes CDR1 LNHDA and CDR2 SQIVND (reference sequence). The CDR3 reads CASSIPRGNQPQHF.

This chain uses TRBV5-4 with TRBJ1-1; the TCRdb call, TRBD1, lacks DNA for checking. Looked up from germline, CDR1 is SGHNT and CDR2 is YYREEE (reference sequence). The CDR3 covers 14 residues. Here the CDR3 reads CASSSGTGEKEAFF.

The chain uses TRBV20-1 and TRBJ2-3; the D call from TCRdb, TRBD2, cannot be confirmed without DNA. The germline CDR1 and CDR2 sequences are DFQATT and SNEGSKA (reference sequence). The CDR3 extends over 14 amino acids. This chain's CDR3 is CSATGLDLTDTQYF.

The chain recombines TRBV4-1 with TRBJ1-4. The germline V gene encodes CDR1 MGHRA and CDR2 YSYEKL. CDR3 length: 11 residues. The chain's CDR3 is CASGKSEKLFF.

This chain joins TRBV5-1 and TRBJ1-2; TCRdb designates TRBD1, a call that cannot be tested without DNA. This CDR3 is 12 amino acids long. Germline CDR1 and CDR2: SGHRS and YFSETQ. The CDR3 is CASSLQGRGYTF.

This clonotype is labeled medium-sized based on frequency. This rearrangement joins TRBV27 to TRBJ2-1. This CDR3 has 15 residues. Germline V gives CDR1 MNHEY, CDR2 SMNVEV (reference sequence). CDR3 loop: CASSLLAFSYNEQFF.

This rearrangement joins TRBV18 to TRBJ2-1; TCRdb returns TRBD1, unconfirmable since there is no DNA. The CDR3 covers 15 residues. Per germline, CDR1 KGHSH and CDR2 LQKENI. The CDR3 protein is CASSPGTAKYNEQFF. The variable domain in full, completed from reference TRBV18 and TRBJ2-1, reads NAGVMQNPRHLVRRRGQEARLRCSPMKGHSHVYWYRQLPEEGLKFMVYLQKENIIDESGMPKERFSAEFPKEGPSILRIQQVVRGDSAAYFCASSPGTAKYNEQFFGPGTRLTVL.

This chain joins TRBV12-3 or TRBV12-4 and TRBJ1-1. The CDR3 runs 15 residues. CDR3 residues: CASSFWEDMNTEAFF.

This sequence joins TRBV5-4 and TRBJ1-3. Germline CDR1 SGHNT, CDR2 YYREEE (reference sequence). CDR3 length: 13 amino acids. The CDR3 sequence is CASSFYDGKGIYF.